The rows below give T cell receptor beta chains drawn from one sample of a study of blood T cell repertoires in COVID-19. Profiling relied on immunoSEQ multiplex PCR, and the TCRdb table lists in-frame clones only, not all of them. The sample shows a few hundred thousand clones, roughly 90% of them seen only once. Sequences were obtained from peripheral blood. The receptors come from a woman aged 55-69 years with COVID-19, enrolled during active disease. Each CDR3 is given with its conserved first and last residue. The D gene is left open where the match is weak. Only part of the rows carry a size: once, few, many, or a class if the clone is expanded.

>.|few|TRBV5-1|TRBJ1-6
CASSGYDGRNSPLHF
TGCGCCAGCAGCGGTTACGACGGGAGGAATTCACCCCTCCACTTT
>TRBD1|.|TRBV6-5|TRBJ1-2
CASSYRTGVANYGYTF
TGTGCCAGCAGTTACCGGACAGGGGTAGCTAACTATGGCTACACCTTC
>.|.|TRBV3-1/TRBV3-2|TRBJ1-1
CASSSQGLAGWGNTEAFF
TGTGCCAGCAGCTCTCAAGGGTTGGCAGGGTGGGGAAACACTGAAGCTTTCTTT
>.|.|TRBV5-1|TRBJ1-2
CASSLARDYGYTF
TGCGCCAGCAGCTTGGCCCGGGATTATGGCTACACCTTC
>.|.|TRBV29-1|TRBJ2-7
CSVGLTVGRYEQYF
TGCAGCGTTGGTTTGACAGTGGGGCGCTACGAGCAGTACTTC
>.|.|TRBV6-1|TRBJ1-6
CASSEAGGRRGAYNSPLHF
TGTGCCAGCAGTGAAGCCGGTGGGAGGCGCGGGGCATATAATTCACCCCTCCACTTT
>.|.|TRBV18|TRBJ1-1
CASSPQRNTEAFF
TGTGCCAGCTCACCACAGCGGAACACTGAAGCTTTCTTT
>TRBD1|few|TRBV6-5|TRBJ1-2
CASRKMGQSNYGYTF
TGTGCCAGCAGAAAAATGGGACAGTCTAACTATGGCTACACCTTC
>TRBD1|.|TRBV2|TRBJ1-2
CASIRQGGYYGYTF
TGTGCCAGCATAAGACAGGGAGGTTACTATGGCTACACCTTC
>.|.|TRBV7-2|TRBJ2-3
CASSPQGTNPTDTQYF
TGTGCCAGCAGCCCCCAGGGGACTAATCCCACAGATACGCAGTATTTT
>.|.|TRBV3-1/TRBV3-2|TRBJ1-2
CASSIGSLANYGYTF
TGTGCCAGCAGCATCGGGTCCCTCGCTAACTATGGCTACACCTTC
>.|.|TRBV5-8|TRBJ1-4
CASSPGRAVTNEKLFF
TGTGCCAGCAGCCCGGGGAGGGCGGTAACTAATGAAAAACTGTTTTTT
>.|.|TRBV7-3|TRBJ2-3
CASSLHRSSTDTQYF
TGTGCCAGCAGCTTACATAGATCTAGCACAGATACGCAGTATTTT
>.|.|TRBV2|TRBJ1-6
CASSERELATLHF
TGTGCCAGCAGTGAGAGGGAGCTCGCCACCCTCCACTTT
>.|.|TRBV5-1|TRBJ1-1
CASSFRTDHTEAFF
TGCGCCAGCAGCTTTCGGACAGACCACACTGAAGCTTTCTTT
>TRBD2|.|TRBV3-1/TRBV3-2|TRBJ2-3
CASSPPGLAQDTQYF
TGTGCCAGCAGCCCCCCGGGACTAGCGCAAGATACGCAGTATTTT
>TRBD1|.|TRBV4-1|TRBJ1-2
CASSFGTGNGYTF
TGCGCCAGCAGCTTCGGGACAGGCAATGGCTACACCTTC
>.|.|TRBV5-1|TRBJ2-7
CASSLLPGTYEQYF
TGCGCCAGCAGCTTGTTGCCAGGGACCTACGAGCAGTACTTC
>TRBD1|few|TRBV4-1|TRBJ1-2
CASSQDQGAGRYGYTF
TGCGCCAGCAGCCAAGATCAGGGGGCGGGTAGGTATGGCTACACCTTC
>TRBD1|few|TRBV29-1|TRBJ2-2
CSVSRTGDTGELFF
TGCAGCGTTTCCCGGACAGGAGACACCGGGGAGCTGTTTTTT
>TRBD1|.|TRBV11-2|TRBJ1-2
CASSQGQGPNYGYTF
TGTGCCAGCAGCCAGGGACAGGGTCCTAACTATGGCTACACCTTC
>.|once|TRBV4-1|TRBJ1-1
CASSHEISFFSMNTEAFF
TGCGCCAGCAGCCACGAAATATCTTTTTTTAGCATGAACACTGAAGCTTTCTTT
>.|.|TRBV2|TRBJ1-1
CASRDRQIIAEAFF
TGTGCCAGCAGGGACCGACAGATTATAGCTGAAGCTTTCTTT